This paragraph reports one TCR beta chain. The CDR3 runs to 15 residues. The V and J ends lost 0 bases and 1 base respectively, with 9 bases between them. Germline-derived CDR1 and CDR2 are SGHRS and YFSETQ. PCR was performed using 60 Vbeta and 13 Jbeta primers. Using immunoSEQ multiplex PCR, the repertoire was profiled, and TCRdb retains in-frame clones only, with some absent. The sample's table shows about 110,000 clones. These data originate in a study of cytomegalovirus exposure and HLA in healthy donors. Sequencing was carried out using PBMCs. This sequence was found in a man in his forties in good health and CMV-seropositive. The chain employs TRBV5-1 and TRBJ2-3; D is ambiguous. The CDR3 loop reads CASSLGSTGTDTQYF. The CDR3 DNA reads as TGCGCCAGCAGCTTGGGTTCTACTGGCACAGATACGCAGTATTTT.